The T cell receptor beta chain described here comes from a study of blood T cell repertoires in COVID-19. Study information: Samples representing acute and convalescent COVID-19 were sourced from the United States, Italy and Spain.

The V gene lost 3 bases and the J gene lost 4 bases, with 9 bases spanning the gap. This CDR3 comprises 13 residues. CDR1 and CDR2 (germline): SGHRS, YFSETQ. Per the authors' pipeline: How many nucleated cells were present was estimated from reference gene primer amplification. Using immunoSEQ multiplex PCR, the repertoire was profiled, and TCRdb retains in-frame clones only, with some absent. The V and J calls and clone size come from that table; D and trimming were worked out from the DNA. The sample has some 320,000 clones; around 87% are singletons. Sequencing was carried out using PBMCs or T cells enriched from blood (not recorded which). The rearrangement joins TRBV5-1 to TRBJ2-3; a weak D match, TRBD2 (6 bases). The clonotype was recovered from a woman younger than 45 who had recovered from COVID-19. The CDR3, as DNA: TGCGCCAGCAGCTCCAGGGAGGCAGATACGCAGTATTTT. Amino acid sequence: CASSSREADTQYF.